The source of this T cell receptor (beta chain) is a study of T cells in Graves' hyperthyroidism and ophthalmopathy. Study as a whole: Peripheral blood collection took place at initial diagnosis, before any treatment.

Whole-study findings and limits: Ophthalmopathy was told apart from stable hyperthyroidism by a 13 V-J model.

Cells are PBMCs isolated from more than 8.5 ml of fresh blood. Amplified TCR beta CDR3 regions came from RNA transcripts. First-round RT-PCR of the TCR CDR3 relied on the HTBI primer set. TCRdb used MiXCR to reprocess the multiplex PCR reads, holding one entry per CDR3 protein. The sample gives some 300,000 distinct CDR3 sequences, approximately 16% of which show up once; approximately 35% is in the top ten. V lost 0 bases to trimming and J lost 2 bases, with 8 bases between them. This CDR3 is built from 14 residues. CDR1 is SNHLY and CDR2 is FYNNEI in the germline V gene. This clonotype was observed at least ten times. Its antigen is unidentified.

The sequenced sample consisted of blood. The chain carries TRBV2 and TRBJ2-7; D may be TRBD1 (5 bases). The receptor was isolated from a man under 40 with Graves' hyperthyroidism. CDR3 nucleotides: TGTGCCAGCAGTGAAGCGACCAGGGCCTACGAGCAGTACTTC. It specifies CASSEATRAYEQYF.